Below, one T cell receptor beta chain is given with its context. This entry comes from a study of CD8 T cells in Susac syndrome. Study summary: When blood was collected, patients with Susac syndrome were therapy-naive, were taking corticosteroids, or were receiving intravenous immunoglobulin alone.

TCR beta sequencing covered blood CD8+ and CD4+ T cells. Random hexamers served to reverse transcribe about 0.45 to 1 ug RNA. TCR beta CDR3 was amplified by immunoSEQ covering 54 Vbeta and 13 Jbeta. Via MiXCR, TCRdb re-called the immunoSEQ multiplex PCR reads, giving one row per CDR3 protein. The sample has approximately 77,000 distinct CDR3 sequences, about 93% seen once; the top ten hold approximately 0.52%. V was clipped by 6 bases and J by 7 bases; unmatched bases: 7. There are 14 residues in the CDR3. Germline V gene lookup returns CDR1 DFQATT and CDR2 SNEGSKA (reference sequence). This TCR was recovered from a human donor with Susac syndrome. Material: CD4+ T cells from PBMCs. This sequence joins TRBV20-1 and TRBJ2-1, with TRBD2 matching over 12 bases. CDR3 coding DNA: TGCAGTGCCCAGACTAGCGGGAGACGAAATGAGCAGTTCTTC. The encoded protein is CSAQTSGRRNEQFF.